This T cell receptor (beta chain) was recorded in a study of human T cells and chemical hapten exposure. Notes on the study in general: Alopecia affecting every donor means their immune response may not match healthy people's.

This clonotype appeared many times. What it binds is unknown. Each CDR3 protein is one row after TCRdb ran MiXCR on the RACE reads. The profile covers 150,000 to 200,000 distinct CDR3 sequences, with about 14% appearing a single time and 1.5% to 2% taken by the ten largest. V was cut by 3 bases and J by 5 bases, with 14 bases left in between. Germline V gives CDR1 SGHTA, CDR2 FQGTGA. This CDR3 is built from 15 residues. The time point denotes: patch test 1, 2 weeks after DPC sensitization. Treatment given: therapeutic diphenylcyclopropenone sensitization with weekly scalp DPC. The sequencing here drew on whole blood, taken in connection with sensitization to the hapten diphenylcyclopropenone (DPC). The source is a woman aged 25 to 39 with alopecia areata. Some clones in this sample may be carry-over from other donors' samples. V and J are TRBV7-3 and TRBJ2-1, with a tentative D call TRBD2 (6 bases). DNA for the CDR3: TGTGCCAGCAGCTTCGGGCCTGGCGGGAACAATGAGCAGTTCTTC. It is translated as CASSFGPGGNNEQFF. The full variable domain, its missing parts supplied by reference TRBV7-3 and TRBJ2-1, is GAGVSQTPSNKVTEKGKYVELRCDPISGHTALYWYRQSLGQGPEFLIYFQGTGAADDSGLPNDRFFAVRPEGSVSTLKIQRTERGDSAVYLCASSFGPGGNNEQFFGPGTRLTVL.